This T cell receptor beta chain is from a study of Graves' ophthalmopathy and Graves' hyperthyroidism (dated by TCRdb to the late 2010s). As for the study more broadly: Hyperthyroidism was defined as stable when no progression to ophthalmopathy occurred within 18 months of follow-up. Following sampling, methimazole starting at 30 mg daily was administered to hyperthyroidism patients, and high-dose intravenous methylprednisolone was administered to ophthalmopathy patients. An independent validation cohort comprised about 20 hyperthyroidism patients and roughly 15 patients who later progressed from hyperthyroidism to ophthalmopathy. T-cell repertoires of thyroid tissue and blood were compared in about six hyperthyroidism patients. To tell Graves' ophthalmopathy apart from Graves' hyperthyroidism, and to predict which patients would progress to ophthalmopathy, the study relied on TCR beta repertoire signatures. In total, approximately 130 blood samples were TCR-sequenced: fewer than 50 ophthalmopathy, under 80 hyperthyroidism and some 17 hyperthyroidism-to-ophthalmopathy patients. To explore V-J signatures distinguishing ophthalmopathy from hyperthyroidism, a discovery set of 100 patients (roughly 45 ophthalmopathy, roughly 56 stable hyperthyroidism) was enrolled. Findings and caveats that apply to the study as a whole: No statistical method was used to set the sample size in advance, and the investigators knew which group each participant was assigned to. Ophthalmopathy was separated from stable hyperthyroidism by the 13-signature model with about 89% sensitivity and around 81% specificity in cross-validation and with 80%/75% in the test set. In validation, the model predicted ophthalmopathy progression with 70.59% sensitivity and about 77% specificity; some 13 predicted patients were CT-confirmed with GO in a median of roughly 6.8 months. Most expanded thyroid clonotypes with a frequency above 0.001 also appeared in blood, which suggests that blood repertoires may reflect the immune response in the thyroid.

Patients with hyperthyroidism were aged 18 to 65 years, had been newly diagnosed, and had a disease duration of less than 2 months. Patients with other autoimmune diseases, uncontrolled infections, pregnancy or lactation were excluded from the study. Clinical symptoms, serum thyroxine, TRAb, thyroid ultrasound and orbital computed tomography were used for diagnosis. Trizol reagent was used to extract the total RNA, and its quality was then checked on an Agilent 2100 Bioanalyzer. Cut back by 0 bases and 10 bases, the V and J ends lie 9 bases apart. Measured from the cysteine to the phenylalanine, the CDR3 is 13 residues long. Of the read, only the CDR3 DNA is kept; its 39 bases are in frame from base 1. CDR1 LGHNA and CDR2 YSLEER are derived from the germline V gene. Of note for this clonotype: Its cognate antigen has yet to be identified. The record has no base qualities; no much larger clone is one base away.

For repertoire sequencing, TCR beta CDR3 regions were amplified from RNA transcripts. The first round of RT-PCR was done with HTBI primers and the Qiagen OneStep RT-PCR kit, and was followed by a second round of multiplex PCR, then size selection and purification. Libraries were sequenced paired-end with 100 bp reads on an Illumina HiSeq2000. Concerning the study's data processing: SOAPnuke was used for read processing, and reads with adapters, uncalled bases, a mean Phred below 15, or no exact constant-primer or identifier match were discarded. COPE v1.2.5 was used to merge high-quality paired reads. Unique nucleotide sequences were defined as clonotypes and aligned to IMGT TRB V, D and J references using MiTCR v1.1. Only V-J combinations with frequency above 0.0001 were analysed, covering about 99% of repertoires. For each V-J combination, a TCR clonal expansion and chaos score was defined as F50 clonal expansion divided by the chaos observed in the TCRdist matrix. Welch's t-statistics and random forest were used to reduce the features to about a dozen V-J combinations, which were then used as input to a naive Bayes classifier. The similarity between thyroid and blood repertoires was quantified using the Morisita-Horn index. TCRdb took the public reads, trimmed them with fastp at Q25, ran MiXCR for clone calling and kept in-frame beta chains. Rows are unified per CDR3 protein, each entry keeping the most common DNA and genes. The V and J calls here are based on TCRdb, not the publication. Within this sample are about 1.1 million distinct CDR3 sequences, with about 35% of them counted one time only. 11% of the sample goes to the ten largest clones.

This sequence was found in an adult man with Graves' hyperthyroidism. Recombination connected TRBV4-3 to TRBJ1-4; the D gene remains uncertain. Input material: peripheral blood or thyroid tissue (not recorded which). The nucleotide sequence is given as TGCGCCAGCAGCCAAGAAACACAAAGAAAACTGTTTTTT. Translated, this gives CASSQETQRKLFF.